What follows are 20 T cell receptor beta chains derived from one specimen sequenced in a study of blood T cell repertoires in COVID-19. The table came from immunoSEQ multiplex PCR; TCRdb's copy has only in-frame clones and leaves some out. This repertoire shows 110,000 or so clones, around 85% found once; its top ten account for less than 15%. Source material: peripheral blood. The receptors were sampled from a human donor in a cohort sampled during active COVID-19.

CDR3 sequence: CASSYSSTYNSPLHF. In DNA form, the CDR3 reads TGTGCCAGCAGTTACTCGTCTACCTATAATTCACCCCTCCACTTT. The rearrangement uses TRBV6-5 and TRBJ1-6; D is unclear. Deletions cut 0 bases from V and 2 bases from J, with 5 bases between. The germline V gene has CDR1 MNHEY and CDR2 SVGAGI. The CDR3 totals 15 residues.

The gene calls are TRBV7-2 and TRBJ2-1; 10 bases line up with TRBD1. Germline loops: CDR1 SGHTA, CDR2 FQGNSA. Germline trimming cut 5 bases from V and 9 bases from J; bases unmatched to any gene: 7. The length of the CDR3 is 14 residues. The DNA of the CDR3 is TGTGCCAGCAGCCCGGGGACAGGGGAGGCTGAGCAGTTCTTC. Protein product: CASSPGTGEAEQFF. Looking up the rest from reference TRBV7-2 and TRBJ2-1 gives the full variable domain: GAGVSQSPSNKVTEKGKDVELRCDPISGHTALYWYRQSLGQGLEFLIYFQGNSAPDKSGLPSDRFSAERTGGSVSTLTIQRTQQEDSAVYLCASSPGTGEAEQFFGPGTRLTVL.

V is TRBV5-1 and J is TRBJ2-3, with 15 bases lining up with TRBD2. V shed 4 bases, J shed 1 base, and the junction held 1 base outside the gene matches. The CDR3 has 16 amino acids. Germline V gives CDR1 SGHRS, CDR2 YFSETQ. The CDR3 DNA sequence: TGCGCCAGCAGCCGGACTAGCGGGGGGGGCACAGATACGCAGTATTTT. Protein: CASSRTSGGGTDTQYF.

This clone came up once. This sequence joins TRBV7-9 and TRBJ1-2, with a tentative D call TRBD1 (6 bases). The V and J ends lost 8 bases and 7 bases respectively, with 20 bases between them. This CDR3 spans 14 amino acids. Looked up from germline, CDR1 is SEHNR and CDR2 is FQNEAQ (reference sequence). CDR3 residues: CASFLGPGDFGYTF. Written as DNA, the CDR3 is TGTGCCAGCTTCCTGGGCCCAGGGGATTTTGGCTACACCTTC.

V is TRBV7-9 and J is TRBJ1-2, with D possibly being TRBD1 (5 bases). CDR3 length: 18 amino acids. Per the germline V gene, CDR1 is SEHNR and CDR2 is FQNEAQ (reference sequence). The V end lost 5 bases, the J end lost 8 bases, and 30 bases lay between the germline ends. CDR3 nucleotides: TGTGCCAGCAGCCCCGGGGGGGTTCAGGCCTTCCTATCTGGAGGCTACACCTTC. It yields the protein CASSPGGVQAFLSGGYTF.

The genes are TRBV9 and TRBJ1-1; D remains unclear. CDR1 and CDR2 (germline): SGDLS, YYNGEE. V lost 0 bases to trimming and J lost 0 bases, with 9 bases between them. This CDR3 contains 15 residues. Here the CDR3 reads CASSVGPEMNTEAFF. The CDR3 DNA sequence: TGTGCCAGCAGCGTAGGGCCGGAGATGAACACTGAAGCTTTCTTT. Supplemented by reference TRBV9 and TRBJ1-1, the full variable domain reads DSGVTQTPKHLITATGQRVTLRCSPRSGDLSVYWYQQSLDQGLQFLIQYYNGEERAKGNILERFSAQQFPDLHSELNLSSLELGDSALYFCASSVGPEMNTEAFFGQGTRLTVV.

V gene TRBV3-1 (or the pseudogene TRBV3-2) combines with J gene TRBJ1-1; possible D gene TRBD1, 5 bases. Per the germline V gene, CDR1 is LGHDT and CDR2 is YNNKEL (reference sequence). The CDR3 is 12 amino acids. Trimming removed 6 bases at V and 11 bases at J, with 16 bases between. The CDR3 DNA sequence: TGTGCCAGCAGTCTATATAACGCAGGGGCTTTCTTT. Translating gives CASSLYNAGAFF.

The V call is TRBV12-3 or TRBV12-4, the J call TRBJ1-2, with D uncertain. V lost 3 bases and J lost 4, with 9 bases in between. The CDR3 loop spans 13 amino acids. CDR3 amino acids: CASSLEVTYGYTF. The DNA for the CDR3 is TGTGCCAGCAGTTTGGAGGTAACCTATGGCTACACCTTC.

V and J are TRBV6-5 and TRBJ1-6; D call uncertain. From germline, CDR1 is MNHEY and CDR2 SVGAGI. The CDR3 is 15 residues long. V lost 9 bases and J 0 bases, leaving 12 bases between the germline ends. CDR3 region: CASRESSSYNSPLHF. The DNA for the CDR3 is TGTGCCAGTAGGGAGAGCAGCTCCTATAATTCACCCCTCCACTTT.

The gene calls are TRBV11-2 and TRBJ1-1; D is undetermined. Trimming cost V 5 bases and J 3 bases, with 13 bases left between them. This CDR3 region has 14 residues. Per the germline V gene, CDR1 is SGHAT and CDR2 is FQNNGV. The chain's CDR3 is CASSPSRADTEAFF. DNA for the CDR3: TGTGCCAGCAGCCCCTCGAGGGCGGACACTGAAGCTTTCTTT.

This chain connects TRBV6-1 to TRBJ1-2; tentative D call: TRBD1 (5 bases). This CDR3 comprises 15 residues. Trimming took off 1 base at V and 7 bases at J, with 16 bases between the two ends. Looked up from germline, CDR1 is MNHNS and CDR2 is SASEGT. Written as DNA, the CDR3 is TGTGCCAGCAGTGAAGGGGACGTGCGGCGGGGTGGCTACACCTTC. Its protein product is CASSEGDVRRGGYTF.

The chain is built from TRBV11-2 and TRBJ2-3, with D possibly TRBD2 on 5 matching bases. Trimming removed 3 bases at V and 7 bases at J, with 14 bases between. The CDR3 spans 14 residues. Germline V CDR1 and CDR2: SGHAT, FQNNGV. CDR3 nucleotides: TGTGCCAGCAGCTTTACCCAACCGGGAAATACGCAGTATTTT. This encodes CASSFTQPGNTQYF.

This chain links TRBV5-4 with TRBJ1-1, with 8 bases aligning to TRBD1. The CDR3 covers 17 residues. Germline trimming cut 4 bases from V and 5 bases from J; bases unmatched to any gene: 16. Germline CDR1 and CDR2: SGHNT and YYREEE (reference sequence). CDR3 amino acids: CASSTPIGGTGGTEAFF. The CDR3 nucleotides read TGTGCCAGCAGCACCCCCATTGGGGGGACAGGCGGAACTGAAGCTTTCTTT.

The chain has TRBV19 and TRBJ1-2, with D perhaps TRBD1 (6 bases). Trimming took 5 bases from V and 8 from J, leaving 12 bases between them. Looked up from germline, CDR1 is LNHDA and CDR2 is SQIVND (reference sequence). The CDR3 loop spans 12 amino acids. The CDR3 nucleotides are TGTGCCAGTAGTGGGGGCTCTTGGGGCTACACCTTC. It is translated as CASSGGSWGYTF.

This clone was seen only once. The chain joins TRBV4-3 to TRBJ1-2; no clear D. Looked up from germline, CDR1 is LGHNA and CDR2 is YSLEER. The CDR3 is 14 residues long. V dropped 4 bases and J dropped 6 bases, with 15 bases sitting between them. The DNA of the CDR3 is TGCGCCAGCAGCCCCGAGGGTTGGGAGGATGGCTACACCTTC. Protein product: CASSPEGWEDGYTF.

This clone was seen a single time. The rearrangement joins TRBV19 to TRBJ1-2, with D maybe TRBD1 (5 bases). V lost 4 bases, J lost 4 bases, and 13 bases lay in between. The CDR3 contains 14 residues. Per germline, CDR1 LNHDA and CDR2 SQIVND (reference sequence). The CDR3 DNA follows: TGTGCCAGTAGTACCAGGAGGGGCGGCTATGGCTACACCTTC. Its translation: CASSTRRGGYGYTF.

V and J are TRBV3-1 (or the pseudogene TRBV3-2) and TRBJ1-5, with 7 bases identical to TRBD1. The V and J ends lost 1 base and 5 bases, in that order; junction bases with no gene match: 5. Germline V lookup: CDR1 LGHDT, CDR2 YNNKEL (reference sequence). This CDR3 comprises 15 residues. The CDR3 protein is CASSQGTGEYQPQHF. The CDR3 DNA sequence: TGTGCCAGCAGCCAAGGAACAGGGGAATATCAGCCCCAGCATTTT.

The V gene is TRBV20-1, the J gene TRBJ1-2; 10 bases are a match to TRBD1. The germline V gene has CDR1 DFQATT and CDR2 SNEGSKA (reference sequence). This CDR3 is built from 15 residues. The junction had 10 bases not matched to a gene; V was cut back by 3 bases and J by 6 bases. This CDR3 reads CSASASGQGGDGYTF. The CDR3 region has the DNA TGCAGTGCTAGTGCTTCAGGACAGGGGGGCGATGGCTACACCTTC.

This clone has just one count. The V and J genes are TRBV10-2 and TRBJ2-7; D not certain. This CDR3 has 11 residues. Trimming shortened V by 9 bases and J by 4 bases, and 10 bases separated the two germline ends. Germline loops: CDR1 WSHSY, CDR2 SAAADI. For the CDR3, the DNA is TGCGCCAGTCAACTCTATTACGAGCAGTACTTC. Translated, it gives CASQLYYEQYF.

The chain recombines TRBV6-5 with TRBJ1-5, with D possibly matching TRBD1 (5 bases). The CDR3 runs to 15 residues. Germline values: CDR1 MNHEY, CDR2 SVGAGI. The V end was cut by 10 bases, the J end by 2 bases, with 18 bases between. The CDR3 is CATTGGYEGNQPQHF. The CDR3 coding sequence is TGTGCCACCACGGGGGGTTACGAGGGCAATCAGCCCCAGCATTTT.